The 2 T cell receptor beta chains below were found in one sample sequenced in a study of chemoradiotherapy in HPV16-positive cancers (dated 2022 in TCRdb). The library was obtained by the immunoSEQ multiplex PCR assay. This immuneACCESS table, as held by TCRdb, lists in-frame sequences with V and J called but not all clones. Of the missing ones, under half trace to an unresolved V gene in checked studies; the others have no known cause. The sample table shows fewer than 40,000 clones, and around 77% are seen once. The ten largest make up 3.5% to 4% of the sample. This material consisted of blood, taken from a patient who underwent chemoradiotherapy. Receptors were obtained from a human donor with HPV-associated anogenital cancer.

This clone occurred once. This chain joins TRBV7-9 and TRBJ2-7; 10 bases map to TRBD2. Germline CDR1 is SEHNR and CDR2 is FQNEAQ (reference sequence). V was pared by 9 bases and J by 4 bases, with 18 bases of the junction left unmatched. The CDR3 runs to 17 residues. The CDR3 DNA reads TGTGCCAGTCTGGGGAGGACCACTAGCGGGGATCTTTACGAGCAGTACTTC. Its protein is CASLGRTTSGDLYEQYF.

The rearrangement uses TRBV19 and TRBJ2-2; tentative D call: TRBD2 (5 bases). CDR1 and CDR2 from the germline V gene are LNHDA and SQIVND (reference sequence). Trimming pared 5 bases from V and 0 bases from J, leaving 7 bases between. CDR3 length equals 14 residues. This CDR3 is CASSEGSNTGELFF. The CDR3 nucleotides read TGTGCCAGTAGTGAGGGCTCGAACACCGGGGAGCTGTTTTTT.